These T cell receptor beta chains were read from a single sample in a study of neurological immune-mediated disorders. MiXCR, run by TCRdb on the 5' RACE reads, gives a single entry per CDR3 protein. The table has more than 50,000 distinct CDR3 sequences, about 3.7% seen once. Specimen: PBMCs. These TCRs come from a woman aged 50 to 65 with multiple sclerosis. Each CDR3 is given with its conserved first and last residue. The D gene is left open where the match is weak. Rows may omit the clone size; those that give it use once, few, many or a size class.

J gene: TRBJ2-3; V gene: TRBV29-1; clone size: many; D gene: TRBD2; CDR3 DNA: TGCAGCGTTACGACTAGCGGGAGGGAAACAGATACGCAGTATTTT; CDR3 protein: CSVTTSGRETDTQYF
J gene: TRBJ1-1; V gene: TRBV5-1; clone size: few; D gene: NA; CDR3 DNA: TGCGCCAGCAGGAGGGAAGGTGCGGACACTGAAGCTTTCTTT; CDR3 protein: CASRREGADTEAFF
J gene: TRBJ2-7; V gene: TRBV10-3; clone size: many; D gene: TRBD2; CDR3 DNA: TGTGCCATCAGTGAAGCGGGAGGGCCTTACGAGCAGTACTTC; CDR3 protein: CAISEAGGPYEQYF
J gene: TRBJ2-2; V gene: TRBV7-3; clone size: few; D gene: TRBD2; CDR3 DNA: TGTGCCAGCAGCTATACGGCGGGAGGCACCGGGGAGCTGTTTTTT; CDR3 protein: CASSYTAGGTGELFF
J gene: TRBJ1-5; V gene: TRBV5-6; clone size: many; D gene: NA; CDR3 DNA: TGTGCCAGCAGCTTGGGCACAGGTAATAATCAGCCCCAGCATTTT; CDR3 protein: CASSLGTGNNQPQHF
J gene: TRBJ1-2; V gene: TRBV20-1; clone size: many; D gene: TRBD1; CDR3 DNA: TGCATCGGCTCGGGGACAGGGGATATCAGGGACTATGGCTACACCTTC; CDR3 protein: CIGSGTGDIRDYGYTF
J gene: TRBJ2-7; V gene: TRBV7-3; clone size: many; D gene: NA; CDR3 DNA: TGTGCCAGCAGCCCCACGGGGGGACATTACTACGAGCAGTACTTC; CDR3 protein: CASSPTGGHYYEQYF
J gene: TRBJ1-1; V gene: TRBV3-1; clone size: many; D gene: NA; CDR3 DNA: TGTGCCAGCAGCTTATTCGGGACAACGACTGAAGCTTTCTTT; CDR3 protein: CASSLFGTTTEAFF
J gene: TRBJ1-5; V gene: TRBV5-1; clone size: NA; D gene: NA; CDR3 DNA: NA; CDR3 protein: CASSFGPGNQPQNF
J gene: TRBJ2-1; V gene: TRBV20-1; clone size: many; D gene: TRBD2; CDR3 DNA: TGCAGTGCTAGAGGGAGACAGGCCTCCGGGACTAGCGGATACAATGAGCAGTTCTTC; CDR3 protein: CSARGRQASGTSGYNEQFF
J gene: TRBJ2-5; V gene: TRBV5-1; clone size: many; D gene: NA; CDR3 DNA: TGCGCCAGCAGTTATAGCGGAGCAAGGGAGACCCAGTACTTC; CDR3 protein: CASSYSGARETQYF
J gene: TRBJ2-3; V gene: TRBV20-1; clone size: NA; D gene: NA; CDR3 DNA: TGCAGTGCTCCCGGTCTTACAGATACGCAGTATTTT; CDR3 protein: CSAPGLTDTQYF
J gene: TRBJ1-6; V gene: TRBV10-3; clone size: few; D gene: TRBD1; CDR3 DNA: TGTGCCATCAGTGAGTCAAGTCAGGGGGGCTCACCCCTCCACTTT; CDR3 protein: CAISESSQGGSPLHF
J gene: TRBJ1-2; V gene: TRBV4-3; clone size: NA; D gene: TRBD1; CDR3 DNA: TGCGCCAGCAGCCAAGAACACAGGGGGCTCTATGGCTACACCTTC; CDR3 protein: CASSQEHRGLYGYTF
J gene: TRBJ2-1; V gene: TRBV4-2; clone size: many; D gene: NA; CDR3 DNA: TGTGCCAGCAGCCAATCTGGGTTGGGGCCCTACAATGAGCAGTTCTTC; CDR3 protein: CASSQSGLGPYNEQFF
J gene: TRBJ2-3; V gene: TRBV12-3/TRBV12-4; clone size: many; D gene: NA; CDR3 DNA: TGTGCCAGCAGTTTGGGCCCTTGGCCCACAGATACGCAGTATTTT; CDR3 protein: CASSLGPWPTDTQYF
J gene: TRBJ2-7; V gene: TRBV5-6; clone size: many; D gene: NA; CDR3 DNA: TGTGCCAGCCTGTCCTTCACAGGGACCTCCTACGAGCAGTACTTC; CDR3 protein: CASLSFTGTSYEQYF
J gene: TRBJ2-2; V gene: TRBV4-2; clone size: many; D gene: NA; CDR3 DNA: TGTGCCAGCAGCCAAGATTCGGTACAGAACACCGGGGAGCTGTTTTTT; CDR3 protein: CASSQDSVQNTGELFF
J gene: TRBJ2-7; V gene: TRBV5-4; clone size: NA; D gene: NA; CDR3 DNA: TGTGCCAGCAGCTTGGGAAGCGGAGGGGACTCCTACGAGCAGTACTTC; CDR3 protein: CASSLGSGGDSYEQYF
J gene: TRBJ2-7; V gene: TRBV20-1; clone size: many; D gene: TRBD2; CDR3 DNA: TGCAGTGCGGGAAAGGCGGGAGACACGGATGAGCAGTACTTC; CDR3 protein: CSAGKAGDTDEQYF
J gene: TRBJ1-6; V gene: TRBV5-1; clone size: many; D gene: NA; CDR3 DNA: TGCGCCAGCAGCATCGACGGAACGGGTTCACCCCTCCACTTT; CDR3 protein: CASSIDGTGSPLHF
J gene: TRBJ2-1; V gene: TRBV6-1; clone size: NA; D gene: TRBD2; CDR3 DNA: TGTGCCAGCAAAGGGATCCTCGGACTAGCGGACAATGAGCAGTTCTTC; CDR3 protein: CASKGILGLADNEQFF
J gene: TRBJ2-3; V gene: TRBV3-1; clone size: many; D gene: TRBD1; CDR3 DNA: TGTGCCAGCAGCCTTTACGGGACAGGGAGAACAGATACGCAGTATTTT; CDR3 protein: CASSLYGTGRTDTQYF
J gene: TRBJ2-1; V gene: TRBV5-1; clone size: many; D gene: TRBD1; CDR3 DNA: TGCGCCAGCAGCCTGTGGCCCGGGACAGGGGACAATGAGCAGTTCTTC; CDR3 protein: CASSLWPGTGDNEQFF
J gene: TRBJ2-3; V gene: TRBV5-6; clone size: many; D gene: TRBD1; CDR3 DNA: TGTGCCAGCAGCGCAGGGGGATCTGATACGCAGTATTTT; CDR3 protein: CASSAGGSDTQYF
J gene: TRBJ1-1; V gene: TRBV15; clone size: many; D gene: NA; CDR3 DNA: TGTGCCACCAGCAGAGGGGTGAACACTGAAGCTTTCTTT; CDR3 protein: CATSRGVNTEAFF
J gene: TRBJ2-7; V gene: TRBV27; clone size: many; D gene: NA; CDR3 DNA: TGTGCCAGCAGTCCACGCCCAGCAAGCGTTGTTAGTGGCTACGAGCAGTACTTC; CDR3 protein: CASSPRPASVVSGYEQYF
J gene: TRBJ2-5; V gene: TRBV4-3; clone size: many; D gene: NA; CDR3 DNA: TGCGCCAGCAGCCAAGATTATTTTGAGACCCAGTACTTC; CDR3 protein: CASSQDYFETQYF
J gene: TRBJ2-1; V gene: TRBV18; clone size: many; D gene: NA; CDR3 DNA: TGTGCCAGCTCACCGACTTTGCAGGTCAATGAGCAGTTCTTC; CDR3 protein: CASSPTLQVNEQFF
J gene: TRBJ2-3; V gene: TRBV7-3; clone size: many; D gene: NA; CDR3 DNA: TGTGCCAGCAGCTATGGACTAAGAGGTGATACGCAGTATTTT; CDR3 protein: CASSYGLRGDTQYF
J gene: TRBJ1-5; V gene: TRBV6-5; clone size: many; D gene: NA; CDR3 DNA: TGTGCCAGCAGCGGGACCTGGGGGAACAATCAGCCCCAGCATTTT; CDR3 protein: CASSGTWGNNQPQHF
J gene: TRBJ2-2; V gene: TRBV20-1; clone size: many; D gene: NA; CDR3 DNA: TGCAGTGCTGCCCTGGGGGTTAACACCGGGGAGCTGTTTTTT; CDR3 protein: CSAALGVNTGELFF
J gene: TRBJ1-3; V gene: TRBV12-3/TRBV12-4; clone size: many; D gene: NA; CDR3 DNA: TGTGCCAGCGGACCGGGACTGCTCTCTGGAAACACCATATATTTT; CDR3 protein: CASGPGLLSGNTIYF
J gene: TRBJ1-5; V gene: TRBV20-1; clone size: many; D gene: NA; CDR3 DNA: TGCAGTGCTAGAAATTTGGGATCTAATCAGCCCCAGCATTTT; CDR3 protein: CSARNLGSNQPQHF
J gene: TRBJ2-5; V gene: TRBV20-1; clone size: many; D gene: NA; CDR3 DNA: TGCAGTGCTCCTCTAGGGCAGGAGACCCAGTACTTC; CDR3 protein: CSAPLGQETQYF
J gene: TRBJ2-7; V gene: TRBV20-1; clone size: many; D gene: TRBD2; CDR3 DNA: TGCAGTGCTAAAAGCGGGGGAAGCTCCTACGAGCAGTACTTC; CDR3 protein: CSAKSGGSSYEQYF
J gene: TRBJ2-1; V gene: TRBV20-1; clone size: NA; D gene: TRBD1; CDR3 DNA: TGCAGTGCTAAGACAGGGGGCAACAATGAGCAGTTCTTC; CDR3 protein: CSAKTGGNNEQFF
J gene: TRBJ2-1; V gene: TRBV20-1; clone size: many; D gene: TRBD2; CDR3 DNA: TGCAGTGCTAGAAATAGCGGGGGACGCTACAATGAGCAGTTCTTC; CDR3 protein: CSARNSGGRYNEQFF
J gene: TRBJ2-1; V gene: TRBV20-1; clone size: many; D gene: NA; CDR3 DNA: TGCAGTGCCGGAGGGGACAGTGGCTCCTACAATGAGCAGTTCTTC; CDR3 protein: CSAGGDSGSYNEQFF
J gene: TRBJ1-5; V gene: TRBV11-2; clone size: few; D gene: NA; CDR3 DNA: TGTGCCAGCAGCCTGGACAGTCCTAATCAGCCCCAGCATTTT; CDR3 protein: CASSLDSPNQPQHF
J gene: TRBJ2-1; V gene: TRBV7-9; clone size: many; D gene: NA; CDR3 DNA: TGTGCCAGCAGCTCCCAAGGCCGGGGCGGAACCTACAATGAGCAGTTCTTC; CDR3 protein: CASSSQGRGGTYNEQFF
J gene: TRBJ2-3; V gene: TRBV7-2; clone size: many; D gene: TRBD2; CDR3 DNA: TGTGCCAGCAGCCCCGGGACTAGCGGGAGAACGAGCACAGATACGCAGTATTTT; CDR3 protein: CASSPGTSGRTSTDTQYF
J gene: TRBJ2-5; V gene: TRBV28; clone size: many; D gene: NA; CDR3 DNA: TGTGCCAGCAGTTTTATTAGGGGGACCCAGTACTTC; CDR3 protein: CASSFIRGTQYF
J gene: TRBJ1-5; V gene: TRBV24-1; clone size: many; D gene: TRBD1; CDR3 DNA: TGTGCCACCAGTGGACAGGGGGAATTCCAGCCCCAGCATTTT; CDR3 protein: CATSGQGEFQPQHF
J gene: TRBJ2-1; V gene: TRBV4-3; clone size: many; D gene: NA; CDR3 DNA: TGCGCCAGCAGCCAAGATAGGAGTAGGATAGTCGAGCAGTTCTTC; CDR3 protein: CASSQDRSRIVEQFF
J gene: TRBJ1-1; V gene: TRBV10-3; clone size: many; D gene: NA; CDR3 DNA: TGTGCCATCAGCCCGGGACAAGATATGAACACTGAAGCTTTCTTT; CDR3 protein: CAISPGQDMNTEAFF
J gene: TRBJ2-7; V gene: TRBV5-1; clone size: many; D gene: NA; CDR3 DNA: TGCGCCAGCAGCTTGACCCCGAGCTCCTACGAGCAGTACTTC; CDR3 protein: CASSLTPSSYEQYF
J gene: TRBJ2-1; V gene: TRBV7-8; clone size: many; D gene: NA; CDR3 DNA: TGTGCCAGCAGCCCGCGCCGGGAATCCTATGAGCAGTTCTTC; CDR3 protein: CASSPRRESYEQFF
J gene: TRBJ2-7; V gene: TRBV20-1; clone size: many; D gene: TRBD1; CDR3 DNA: TGCAGTGCTCGGCGAGGGGGCGGGTATGCCTACGAGCAGTACTTC; CDR3 protein: CSARRGGGYAYEQYF
J gene: TRBJ1-5; V gene: TRBV6-2/TRBV6-3; clone size: many; D gene: TRBD1; CDR3 DNA: TGTGCCAGCAGCCTCGAGGGGGCTAGTCCGCCCCAGCATTTT; CDR3 protein: CASSLEGASPPQHF
J gene: TRBJ2-7; V gene: TRBV18; clone size: NA; D gene: TRBD1; CDR3 DNA: TGTGCCAGCTCACCGGCCGGGACAGGGGGTGACGAGCAGTACTTC; CDR3 protein: CASSPAGTGGDEQYF
J gene: TRBJ2-5; V gene: TRBV20-1; clone size: many; D gene: TRBD1; CDR3 DNA: TGCAGTGCTAGATGGGCGGACAGGGAAGAGACCCAGTACTTC; CDR3 protein: CSARWADREETQYF
J gene: TRBJ1-1; V gene: TRBV15; clone size: many; D gene: NA; CDR3 DNA: TGTGCCACCAGCAGCGGTGGGTTGGGAGCTTTCTTT; CDR3 protein: CATSSGGLGAFF
J gene: TRBJ1-1; V gene: TRBV5-6; clone size: many; D gene: TRBD1; CDR3 DNA: TGTGCCAGCAGCCGGGACAGGGGTCGGCCTGAAGCTTTCTTT; CDR3 protein: CASSRDRGRPEAFF
J gene: TRBJ2-7; V gene: TRBV2; clone size: many; D gene: NA; CDR3 DNA: TGTGCCAGCAGTGTACTAGCCAAATCCTACGAGCAGTACTTC; CDR3 protein: CASSVLAKSYEQYF
J gene: TRBJ2-1; V gene: TRBV9; clone size: many; D gene: NA; CDR3 DNA: TGTGCCAGCAGCCTAACAGGGTATAATTCAAATGAGCAGTTCTTC; CDR3 protein: CASSLTGYNSNEQFF
J gene: TRBJ2-7; V gene: TRBV3-1; clone size: many; D gene: TRBD1; CDR3 DNA: TGTGCCACCACTTATCGGGCAGGGGGTCGATACGAGCAGTACTTC; CDR3 protein: CATTYRAGGRYEQYF
J gene: TRBJ1-5; V gene: TRBV15; clone size: many; D gene: TRBD1; CDR3 DNA: TGTGCCACCAGCAGAGGGACAGGGGCGCATCAGCCCCAGCATTTT; CDR3 protein: CATSRGTGAHQPQHF
J gene: TRBJ2-1; V gene: TRBV10-3; clone size: many; D gene: TRBD1; CDR3 DNA: TGTGCCATCAGTTCGATACCTAGGGACAGGGGGACGAATGAGCAGTTCTTC; CDR3 protein: CAISSIPRDRGTNEQFF
J gene: TRBJ2-2; V gene: TRBV9; clone size: many; D gene: NA; CDR3 DNA: TGTGCCAGCAGCCCACGGGACGGCGGGGAGCTGTTTTTT; CDR3 protein: CASSPRDGGELFF